This paragraph covers one T cell receptor beta chain sequence. The antigen remains undetermined. HIV-negative, healthy adults without recent acute infections or vaccinations were the donors. This CDR3 is built from 18 residues. Per germline, CDR1 LNHNV and CDR2 YYDKDF (reference sequence). V gave up 1 base and J gave up 2 bases; unmatched junction bases: 8. The data stem from a study of shared clonotypes between healthy human individuals. Study as a whole: In total, the donors were a couple of women and a few men aged 18 to 49. General observations from the study: Even with large depth, rarefaction showed that sorted-subset sequencing was incomplete. In several donors, around 5.5% of naive CD4 clonotypes appeared in common.

Assay used: immunoSEQ multiplex PCR; TCRdb lists only in-frame clones, some missing. The sample includes over a million clones, over 95% of them seen just once. The sequence was collected from a man between 25 and 39 years old in good health. The sequenced material came from naive CD4+ T cells sorted from blood. Indicated subset: CD45RA+ positively selected. The chain is built from TRBV15 and TRBJ2-5, with 12 nucleotides matching TRBD1. CDR3 residues: CATSRGAGQGAAQETQYF. In DNA form, the CDR3 reads TGTGCCACCAGCAGAGGGGCGGGACAGGGGGCGGCTCAAGAGACCCAGTACTTC.